A selection of T cell receptor beta chains follows, all from one sample in a study of technical replicates of blood from a handful of donors. Sequencing used immunoSEQ multiplex PCR; TCRdb keeps in-frame clones, though not all of them. The table records about 100,000 clones, about 96% of them present only once. Sequencing used T cells isolated from PBMCs. These receptors were taken from a human donor in good health. Each CDR3 is given with its conserved first and last residue. D genes are given only for firm matches. Some rows have no size entry. The others give once, few or many, or a class for an expanded clone.

TRBV4-2	TRBJ2-1	-	TRBD2	14	CASSQPSGNNEQFF	TGTGCCAGCAGCCAACCAAGCGGGAACAATGAGCAGTTCTTC
TRBV9	TRBJ2-7	-	TRBD2	14	CASSLLAGADEQYF	TGTGCCAGCAGCCTTCTAGCGGGAGCTGACGAGCAGTACTTC
TRBV4-1	TRBJ2-3	once	TRBD2	17	CASSQGPLTGRVDTQYF	TGCGCCAGCAGCCAAGGACCTCTCACGGGGAGGGTCGATACGCAGTATTTT
TRBV19	TRBJ2-1	-	TRBD1	15	CASSTGTGRVNEQFF	TGTGCCAGTAGTACCGGGACAGGGCGTGTCAATGAGCAGTTCTTC
TRBV5-1	TRBJ2-5	-	TRBD1	13	CASSLDRVETQYF	TGCGCCAGCAGTTTAGACAGGGTGGAGACCCAGTACTTC
TRBV6-1	TRBJ2-1	once	-	12	CASSTAPMVRFF	TGTGCCAGCAGTACAGCCCCCATGGTTCGGTTCTTC
TRBV7-9	TRBJ2-7	once	-	13	CASSPYSTYEQYF	TGTGCCAGCAGCCCTTATAGCACCTACGAGCAGTACTTC
TRBV28	TRBJ2-5	-	-	16	CASSRARESSRETQYF	TGTGCCAGCAGTCGGGCACGGGAGTCCAGTCGGGAGACCCAGTACTTC
TRBV4-3	TRBJ2-7	-	TRBD1	14	CASSQYRGDYEQYF	TGCGCCAGCAGCCAGTACAGGGGGGACTACGAGCAGTACTTC
TRBV28	TRBJ1-4	-	TRBD1	16	CASYGQVPLRGEKLFF	TGTGCCAGTTACGGACAGGTCCCTCTCCGGGGTGAAAAACTGTTTTTT
TRBV7-9	TRBJ2-7	-	TRBD1	19	CASSFISGRDSSPSYEQYF	TGTGCCAGCAGCTTCATCTCGGGACGGGACAGCTCCCCTTCCTACGAGCAGTACTTC
TRBV6-5	TRBJ1-2	-	-	14	CASSYSQGNYGYTF	TGTGCCAGCAGTTACTCGCAGGGGAACTATGGCTACACCTTC
TRBV19	TRBJ1-2	-	-	13	CASNQRGNYGYTF	TGTGCCAGTAACCAGCGGGGGAACTATGGCTACACCTTC
TRBV27	TRBJ2-2	-	-	19	CASSPTPGHIYLGTGELFF	TGTGCCAGCAGTCCAACCCCGGGACACATCTATCTGGGCACCGGGGAGCTGTTTTTT
TRBV6-5	TRBJ1-1	-	-	12	CASSYQNTEAFF	TGTGCCAGCAGTTACCAAAACACTGAAGCTTTCTTT
TRBV27	TRBJ2-7	-	TRBD2	16	CASSLRASGLTYEQYF	TGTGCCAGCAGTTTACGGGCTAGCGGTCTAACCTACGAGCAGTACTTC
TRBV6-1	TRBJ1-2	-	-	15	CASSATIFNNYGYTF	TGTGCCAGCAGTGCAACAATCTTTAATAACTATGGCTACACCTTC
TRBV9	TRBJ2-1	-	TRBD2	15	CASSGLAGGMNEQFF	TGTGCCAGCAGCGGACTAGCGGGAGGCATGAATGAGCAGTTCTTC
TRBV7-2	TRBJ2-5	-	TRBD2	15	CASSLEAGRQETQYF	TGTGCCAGCAGCTTAGAAGCGGGGCGCCAAGAGACCCAGTACTTC
TRBV5-4	TRBJ1-3	-	-	14	CASSYGQSGNTIYF	TGTGCCAGCAGCTATGGACAGTCTGGAAACACCATATATTTT
TRBV6-5	TRBJ2-2	-	TRBD1	15	CASRAGTGVTGELFF	TGTGCCAGCAGAGCCGGGACAGGGGTAACCGGGGAGCTGTTTTTT
TRBV23-1	TRBJ2-1	-	-	16	CASSQETGGTYNEQFF	TGCGCCAGCAGTCAAGAGACAGGCGGCACCTACAATGAGCAGTTCTTC
TRBV4-2	TRBJ1-5	-	-	15	CASSQGGGKDQPQHF	TGTGCCAGCAGCCAAGGCGGGGGGAAGGATCAGCCCCAGCATTTT
TRBV5-4	TRBJ2-3	-	TRBD1	16	CASSSPGQGFPDTQYF	TGTGCCAGCAGCAGTCCGGGACAGGGGTTCCCAGATACGCAGTATTTT
TRBV5-1	TRBJ2-5	-	TRBD2	15	CASSLAGSGRETQYF	TGCGCCAGCAGCTTGGCCGGTAGCGGGAGGGAGACCCAGTACTTC
TRBV11-3	TRBJ2-7	-	TRBD1	14	CASSLDPTGREQYF	TGTGCCAGCAGCTTAGACCCGACAGGGCGGGAGCAGTACTTC
TRBV30	TRBJ2-1	-	TRBD1	15	CAWSAGTGSYNEQFF	TGTGCCTGGAGCGCCGGGACAGGGTCCTACAATGAGCAGTTCTTC
TRBV14	TRBJ1-5	-	-	15	CASSTYPGKTQPQHF	TGTGCCAGCAGCACCTATCCAGGGAAAACGCAGCCCCAGCATTTT
TRBV6-1	TRBJ1-1	-	TRBD1	14	CASSGSDRGTEAFF	TGTGCCAGCAGTGGCTCGGACAGGGGAACTGAAGCTTTCTTT
TRBV4-3	TRBJ2-7	-	TRBD1	16	CASSQEWRTGAYEQYF	TGCGCCAGCAGCCAAGAGTGGAGGACAGGGGCGTACGAGCAGTACTTC
TRBV7-8	TRBJ2-7	-	-	14	CASSLGAASDEQYF	TGTGCCAGCAGCTTAGGTGCGGCTAGCGACGAGCAGTACTTC
TRBV5-1	TRBJ2-7	-	TRBD1	14	CASSFRTGSYEQYF	TGCGCCAGCAGCTTTCGGACAGGTTCCTACGAGCAGTACTTC
TRBV5-1	TRBJ1-1	-	-	16	CASDSRPQGDSTEAFF	TGCGCCAGCGATTCCCGCCCCCAGGGTGATAGCACTGAAGCTTTCTTT
TRBV11-2	TRBJ2-7	-	-	12	CASGLGHYEQYF	TGTGCCAGCGGACTCGGGCACTACGAGCAGTACTTC
TRBV4-1	TRBJ2-7	-	-	14	CASSQEGIYYEQYF	TGCGCCAGCAGCCAAGAGGGCATCTACTACGAGCAGTACTTC
TRBV7-2	TRBJ1-1	-	-	14	CASSLDGGIAEAFF	TGTGCCAGCAGCTTAGATGGGGGCATAGCTGAAGCTTTCTTT
TRBV4-1	TRBJ2-5	-	TRBD2	17	CASSQDPSGRSPETQYF	TGCGCCAGCAGCCAAGATCCTAGCGGGAGATCCCCAGAGACCCAGTACTTC
TRBV6-5	TRBJ2-5	-	TRBD1	14	CASRPTGGRETQYF	TGTGCCAGCAGACCCACAGGGGGCAGGGAGACCCAGTACTTC
TRBV10-1	TRBJ2-1	-	-	12	CASRPGHNEQFF	TGCGCCAGCAGGCCGGGACATAATGAGCAGTTCTTC
TRBV5-6	TRBJ2-3	few	-	17	CASSLRGDTSFTDTQYF	TGTGCCAGCAGCTTGCGAGGGGACACGTCCTTCACAGATACGCAGTATTTT
TRBV5-1	TRBJ2-2	-	TRBD2	16	CASSLALAANTGELFF	TGCGCCAGCAGCTTGGCACTAGCGGCGAACACCGGGGAGCTGTTTTTT
TRBV2	TRBJ1-2	-	-	15	CASSDMGGPNYGYTF	TGTGCCAGCAGTGACATGGGGGGGCCAAACTATGGCTACACCTTC
TRBV7-6	TRBJ1-2	-	-	13	CASSNWDSAGYTF	TGTGCCAGCAGCAACTGGGACTCTGCTGGCTACACCTTC
TRBV5-1	TRBJ2-7	-	TRBD1	15	CASSWGQGVPYEQYF	TGCGCCAGCAGCTGGGGACAGGGAGTTCCCTACGAGCAGTACTTC
TRBV2	TRBJ2-1	-	TRBD2	16	CASSEWTSGVDNEQFF	TGTGCCAGCAGTGAGTGGACTAGCGGGGTTGACAATGAGCAGTTCTTC
TRBV7-7	TRBJ2-3	-	-	17	CASSLDLDSNTTDTQYF	TGTGCTAGCAGCTTAGATTTGGACAGCAATACCACAGATACGCAGTATTTT
TRBV7-2	TRBJ1-5	once	-	14	CASSLLGVRQPQHF	TGTGCCAGCAGCTTATTAGGAGTTCGGCAGCCCCAGCATTTT
TRBV20-1	TRBJ2-1	-	-	10	CSVRDNEQFF	TGCAGTGTCCGGGACAATGAGCAGTTCTTC
TRBV19	TRBJ2-7	-	TRBD2	16	CATSHGTSGKGYEQYF	TGTGCCACTAGCCACGGGACTAGCGGGAAAGGCTACGAGCAGTACTTC
TRBV27	TRBJ1-1	once	-	13	CASSFRGEAEAFF	TGTGCCAGCAGTTTTCGGGGGGAGGCTGAAGCTTTCTTT
TRBV7-8	TRBJ2-1	-	TRBD2	13	CASTQTSLNEQFF	TGTGCCAGCACCCAGACTAGCTTGAATGAGCAGTTCTTC